A single sample gave rise to the 14 T cell receptor beta chains below, sequenced in a study of CD8 T cells in Susac syndrome. cDNA came from approximately 0.5 to 1 ug RNA primed by random hexamers. A single record per CDR3 protein comes from TCRdb applying MiXCR to the immunoSEQ multiplex PCR reads. In the table there are roughly 150,000 distinct CDR3 sequences, approximately 95% of which are singletons. Sequences were obtained from CD4+ T cells from PBMCs. The receptors originated from a human donor with Susac syndrome.

V usage is TRBV5-4 and J usage is TRBJ2-3; TRBD2 aligns across 15 bases. The germline gives CDR1 SGHNT, CDR2 YYREEE (reference sequence). This CDR3 spans 18 amino acids. J gave up 3 bases and V 2 bases, and 7 bases lay outside the gene matches. The CDR3 protein is CASSFEGLAGGGTDTQYF. Here the CDR3 DNA reads TGTGCCAGCAGCTTTGAGGGACTAGCGGGGGGCGGAACAGATACGCAGTATTTT. The full variable domain, with the rest looked up from reference TRBV5-4 and TRBJ2-3, is ETGVTQSPTHLIKTRGQQVTLRCSSQSGHNTVSWYQQALGQGPQFIFQYYREEENGRGNFPPRFSGLQFPNYSSELNVNALELDDSALYLCASSFEGLAGGGTDTQYFGPGTRLTVL.

The gene calls are TRBV19 and TRBJ1-2, with D hard to call. This CDR3 has 13 amino acids. V was cut by 8 bases and J by 4 bases, with 14 bases left in between. The germline V gene encodes CDR1 LNHDA and CDR2 SQIVND (reference sequence). The CDR3 here is CASSPSGSYGYTF. CDR3 coding DNA: TGTGCCAGTTCCCCCTCCGGGTCCTATGGCTACACCTTC.

The chain carries TRBV21-1 and TRBJ2-1; TRBD1, as called in the table, went unchecked against the DNA. TRBV21-1 is marked as a pseudogene. The CDR3 length is 16 residues. CDR3 in amino acids: CASSKSATGVYNEQFF. The CDR3 nucleotides read TGTGCCAGCAGCAAATCCGCGACAGGGGTCTACAATGAGCAGTTCTTC.

CDR3 sequence (DNA): TGTGCCAGCAGCCCTTGGCAGTCTCCTCAAGAGACCCAGTACTTC. It specifies CASSPWQSPQETQYF. V is TRBV12-3 or TRBV12-4 and J is TRBJ2-5; no clear D gene. The CDR3 loop spans 15 amino acids. The V gene lost 6 bases and the J gene lost 2 bases, with 16 bases spanning the gap.

This chain links TRBV6-2 or TRBV6-3 with TRBJ1-6; D might be TRBD1 (5 bases). CDR3 length: 12 amino acids. The V gene lost 8 bases and the J gene lost 4 bases, with 6 bases spanning the gap. CDR1 and CDR2 (germline): MNHEY, SVGEGT. The CDR3 bases are TGTGCCAGCGGGGGGTATAATTCACCCCTCCACTTT. This sequence encodes CASGGYNSPLHF.

The genes are TRBV29-1 and TRBJ2-1; D might be TRBD1 or TRBD2, each matching 5 bases. The CDR3 totals 12 residues. V lost 6 bases to trimming and J lost 7 bases, with 13 bases between them. Germline V CDR1 and CDR2: SQVTM, ANQGSEA. CDR3 amino acids: CSVGVQGNEQFF. The DNA for the CDR3 is TGCAGCGTGGGGGTCCAGGGAAATGAGCAGTTCTTC.

The rearrangement uses TRBV7-2 and TRBJ2-5, with a possible D match to TRBD1 (5 bases). Germline V gives CDR1 SGHTA, CDR2 FQGNSA. CDR3 length: 12 amino acids. The V end lost 6 bases, the J end lost 2 bases, and 7 bases lay between the germline ends. The CDR3 DNA reads as TGTGCCAGCAGGAAGGGGCAAGAGACCCAGTACTTC. The encoded protein is CASRKGQETQYF.

The chain recombines TRBV12-3 or TRBV12-4 with TRBJ2-2; D unresolved. Trimming stripped 5 bases from V and 6 bases from J, with 22 bases between. This CDR3 has 17 amino acids. For the CDR3, the DNA is TGTGCCAGCAGTCTATTCGCCCCTCGTCAACAGTCCGGGGAGCTGTTTTTT. Its translation is CASSLFAPRQQSGELFF.

The chain recombines TRBV7-2 with TRBJ1-1; 10 bases line up with TRBD1. Germline lookup yields CDR1 SGHTA and CDR2 FQGNSA. This CDR3 spans 16 amino acids. J lost 5 bases, V lost 3 bases, and 9 bases had no gene match. CDR3 sequence: CASSLGKRTGGTEAFF. CDR3 sequence (DNA): TGTGCCAGCAGCTTGGGAAAGCGGACAGGGGGGACTGAAGCTTTCTTT.

This clonotype was recorded once. The chain carries TRBV6-5 and TRBJ2-2, with D possibly being TRBD2 (7 bases). Trimming took 10 bases from V and 4 from J, leaving 19 bases between them. CDR1 and CDR2 (germline): MNHEY, SVGAGI. The CDR3 totals 15 residues. In DNA, the CDR3 is TGTGCCACCCTTACTCCGCGGGGGCTCACCGGGGAGCTGTTTTTT. Translating gives CATLTPRGLTGELFF.

The chain employs TRBV2 and TRBJ2-2; 7 nucleotides line up with TRBD1. The CDR3 sequence is 15 residues long. Trimming removed 2 bases from V and 3 bases from J; junction bases left unmatched: 3. In germline, CDR1 is SNHLY, CDR2 FYNNEI. CDR3 DNA: TGTGCCAGCAGTGAAAGGGGGCCGGACACCGGGGAGCTGTTTTTT. Protein sequence: CASSERGPDTGELFF.

This clonotype came up once. The V call is TRBV20-1, the J call TRBJ2-1; maybe TRBD2 (5 bases). The germline V gene encodes CDR1 DFQATT and CDR2 SNEGSKA (reference sequence). This CDR3 has 13 amino acids. With 5 bases removed from V and 5 bases from J, the gap between germline ends came to 13 bases. CDR3 loop: CSARSLAHNEQFF. CDR3 nucleotide sequence: TGCAGTGCTCGCTCTCTAGCCCACAATGAGCAGTTCTTC.

J is TRBJ1-1 and V is TRBV11-2, with D unclear. The V and J ends lost 4 bases and 0 bases respectively, with 12 bases between them. The CDR3 is made up of 15 amino acids. Per germline, CDR1 SGHAT and CDR2 FQNNGV. The CDR3 spells CASSSNWAMNTEAFF. The CDR3 coding sequence is TGTGCCAGCAGCTCTAACTGGGCGATGAACACTGAAGCTTTCTTT.

The chain combines TRBV15 with TRBJ1-3; 7 bases are shared with TRBD1. The junction had 2 bases not matched to a gene; V was cut back by 3 bases and J by 3 bases. This CDR3 has 14 amino acids. Germline V gene lookup returns CDR1 LNHNV and CDR2 YYDKDF (reference sequence). The CDR3 is CATSRTGLGNTIYF. As DNA, the CDR3 is TGTGCCACCAGCAGGACAGGGCTTGGAAACACCATATATTTT.